This T cell receptor (beta chain) emerged from a study of shared clonotypes between healthy human individuals. The replicate PCRs on unsorted PBMC were given approximately 300 ng DNA, which is 25,000 to 30,000 T cell genomes. The repertoire was sequenced with immunoSEQ multiplex PCR; TCRdb's copy has only in-frame clones and lacks some. The sample carries about half a million clones, 79% recorded once. The V and J ends lost 0 bases and 6 bases respectively, with 15 bases between them. There are 15 residues in the CDR3. CDR1 is SGDLS, CDR2 YYNGEE, per germline. This clone was observed at least ten times.

The sequenced sample consisted of PBMCs. This rearrangement joins TRBV9 to TRBJ1-2, with no clear D. This TCR came from a woman aged 40 to 50 in good health. Some clones in this sample may be carry-over from other donors' samples. The CDR3 protein is CASSVDLRQIDGYTF. The CDR3 DNA sequence: TGTGCCAGCAGCGTAGATCTCCGGCAGATAGATGGCTACACCTTC.